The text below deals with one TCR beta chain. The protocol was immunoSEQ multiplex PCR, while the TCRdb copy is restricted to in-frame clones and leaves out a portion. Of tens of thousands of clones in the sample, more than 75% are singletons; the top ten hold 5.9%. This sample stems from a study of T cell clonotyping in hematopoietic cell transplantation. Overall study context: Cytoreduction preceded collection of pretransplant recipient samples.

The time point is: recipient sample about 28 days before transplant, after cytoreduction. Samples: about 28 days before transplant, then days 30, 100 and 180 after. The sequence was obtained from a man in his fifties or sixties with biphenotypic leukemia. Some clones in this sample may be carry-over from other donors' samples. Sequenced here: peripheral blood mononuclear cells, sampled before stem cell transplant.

The CDR3 nucleotides are TGTGCCAGCAGCCTGGGGCGGGGGGAAGCTTTCTTT. This translates into CASSLGRGEAFF. The rearrangement joins TRBV4-2 to TRBJ1-1; perhaps TRBD1 as D (5 bases). Germline V gives CDR1 LGHNA, CDR2 YNFKEQ. CDR3 size: 12 residues. The V end was cut by 4 bases, the J end by 8 bases, with 11 bases between.